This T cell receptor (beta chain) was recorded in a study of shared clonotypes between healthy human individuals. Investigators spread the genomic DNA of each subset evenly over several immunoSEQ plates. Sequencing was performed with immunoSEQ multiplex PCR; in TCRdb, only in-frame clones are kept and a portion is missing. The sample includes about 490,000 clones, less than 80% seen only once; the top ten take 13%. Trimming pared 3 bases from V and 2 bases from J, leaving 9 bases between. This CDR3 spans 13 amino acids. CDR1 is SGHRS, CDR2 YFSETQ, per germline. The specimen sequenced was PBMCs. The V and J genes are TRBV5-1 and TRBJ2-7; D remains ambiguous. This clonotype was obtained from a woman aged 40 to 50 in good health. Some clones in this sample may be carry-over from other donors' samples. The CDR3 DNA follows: TGCGCCAGCAGCTCGGACGGACCCTACGAGCAGTACTTC. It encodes CASSSDGPYEQYF.